A single sample is the source of the 25 T cell receptor beta chains below, sequenced in a study of control samples from healthy donors and cancer patients. The table came from immunoSEQ multiplex PCR; TCRdb's copy has only in-frame clones and leaves some out. The data contain 78,000 or so clones, about 90% of them seen just once; the ten biggest clones take up just under 4%. Sequenced: blood. The receptors originated from a woman aged 45-65 years in good health.

CDR3 amino acids: CASSPTSGIRLFF. The CDR3 DNA reads TGTGCCAGCAGCCCGACTAGCGGGATTCGGTTGTTTTTT. The chain uses TRBV3-1 (or the pseudogene TRBV3-2) and TRBJ2-2; TRBD2 matches 11 bases. The CDR3 contains 13 residues. The ends lost 4 bases at V and 15 bases at J; junction bases unmatched: 7. CDR1 LGHDT and CDR2 YNNKEL come from the germline V gene (reference sequence).

V and J are TRBV28 and TRBJ1-2; no reliable D call. Deletions cut 2 bases from V and 0 bases from J, with 7 bases between. The CDR3 contains 14 residues. CDR1 is MDHEN, CDR2 SYDVKM, per germline. CDR3 in DNA: TGTGCCAGCAGTTTAGTTTCACCTAACTATGGCTACACCTTC. This codes for CASSLVSPNYGYTF.

The chain uses TRBV6-5 and TRBJ1-1, with D perhaps matching TRBD1 (6 bases). V lost 7 bases, J lost 0 bases, and 12 bases lay in between. CDR3 length: 14 amino acids. In germline, CDR1 is MNHEY, CDR2 SVGAGI. The CDR3 DNA is TGTGCCAGCATTCCGGGACACCTGAACACTGAAGCTTTCTTT. Its protein is CASIPGHLNTEAFF.

For this clone: This CDR3 is also generated by other DNA sequences in the sample. This chain uses TRBV27 with TRBJ1-1, with TRBD1 as a possible D gene (5 bases). The CDR3 is made up of 14 amino acids. Between the trimmed V and J ends, which lost 2 bases and 4 bases, there was a span of 11 bases. Germline-derived CDR1 and CDR2 are MNHEY and SMNVEV (reference sequence). CDR3 protein: CASSLSRVGTEAFF. The CDR3 bases are TGTGCCAGCAGTTTAAGCAGGGTGGGCACTGAAGCTTTCTTT.

The V gene is TRBV6-5, the J gene TRBJ2-1, with 7 bases lining up with TRBD2. Looked up from germline, CDR1 is MNHEY and CDR2 is SVGAGI. Germline trimming cut 6 bases from V and 0 bases from J; bases unmatched to any gene: 2. The CDR3 has 14 residues. CDR3 region: CASSGGSSYNEQFF. In DNA, the CDR3 is TGTGCCAGCAGCGGCGGGAGCTCCTACAATGAGCAGTTCTTC.

This chain links TRBV6-2 or TRBV6-3 with TRBJ2-5; D tentatively reads TRBD1 or TRBD2 (5 bases each). Trimming pared 5 bases from V and 2 bases from J, leaving 12 bases between. The CDR3 runs 14 residues. The germline gives CDR1 MNHEY, CDR2 SVGEGT. The CDR3 region has the DNA TGTGCCAGCAGTCCGGGGACGTTTCAAGAGACCCAGTACTTC. It codes for CASSPGTFQETQYF.

The gene calls are TRBV18 and TRBJ1-2, with D hard to call. Trimming took off 3 bases at V and 3 bases at J, with 5 bases between the two ends. This CDR3 is 12 amino acids long. Germline CDR1 and CDR2: KGHSH and LQKENI. CDR3 in DNA: TGTGCCAGCTCACCGATGTACTATGGCTACACCTTC. Translated, it gives CASSPMYYGYTF.

CDR3 loop: CASRPRGGGIDGYTF. The CDR3 nucleotides read TGTGCCAGCAGACCAAGAGGAGGGGGGATAGATGGCTACACCTTC. This chain uses TRBV6-4 with TRBJ1-2, with a possible D match to TRBD1 (6 bases). The CDR3 is 15 amino acids. The V gene lost 6 bases and the J gene lost 6 bases, with 20 bases spanning the gap. Germline CDR1 reads MRHNA; CDR2 reads SNTAGT.

The chain carries TRBV5-4 and TRBJ1-2; D remains ambiguous. From germline, CDR1 is SGHNT and CDR2 YYREEE (reference sequence). V lost 7 bases, J lost 0 bases, and 10 bases lay in between. The CDR3 extends over 13 amino acids. CDR3 residues: CASFGRSNYGYTF. The CDR3 DNA follows: TGTGCCAGCTTTGGGCGATCTAACTATGGCTACACCTTC.

The rearrangement uses TRBV19 and TRBJ2-7, with D perhaps matching TRBD2 (6 bases). Germline assignment: CDR1 LNHDA and CDR2 SQIVND (reference sequence). Trimming left V 3 bases short and J 6 bases short, with 15 bases between. The CDR3 length is 14 residues. The CDR3 coding sequence is TGTGCCAGTAGTATTTCCCAGGGAGGCGGCGAGCAGTACTTC. Its protein product is CASSISQGGGEQYF.

This clone appeared a few times. The chain's CDR3 is CASSQGDPGQQETQYF. The CDR3, as DNA: TGTGCCAGCAGCCAAGGGGACCCGGGACAGCAAGAGACCCAGTACTTC. This chain uses TRBV4-2 with TRBJ2-5; 7 bases are a match to TRBD1. This CDR3 has 16 residues. The germline V gene encodes CDR1 LGHNA and CDR2 YNFKEQ. Trimming cost V 1 base and J 2 bases; bases outside gene matches: 7.

The chain combines TRBV30 with TRBJ2-3; D is unclear. The V end lost 4 bases, the J end lost 0 bases, and 8 bases lay between the germline ends. The CDR3 consists of 13 residues. Per the germline V gene, CDR1 is GTSNPN and CDR2 is SVGIG (reference sequence). Here the CDR3 DNA reads TGTGCCTGGACAGGCCCTAGCACAGATACGCAGTATTTT. Translation gives CAWTGPSTDTQYF.

The chain has TRBV18 and TRBJ2-6; D ambiguous. Looked up from germline, CDR1 is KGHSH and CDR2 is LQKENI. V dropped 6 bases and J dropped 0 bases, with 9 bases sitting between them. The CDR3 covers 15 residues. The CDR3 DNA sequence: TGTGCCAGCTCGACGTCGATCTCTGGGGCCAACGTCCTGACTTTC. Translation: CASSTSISGANVLTF.

This chain links TRBV11-3 with TRBJ2-2; 8 bases map to TRBD2. Germline V gene lookup returns CDR1 SGHNT and CDR2 YENEEA. V was clipped by 1 base and J by 3 bases; unmatched bases: 7. There are 17 residues in the CDR3. This chain's CDR3 is CASSLARREGDTGELFF. CDR3 bases: TGTGCCAGCAGCTTAGCTCGACGGGAGGGGGACACCGGGGAGCTGTTTTTT.

The chain couples TRBV27 to TRBJ2-7; D is undetermined. Germline CDR1 is MNHEY and CDR2 is SMNVEV (reference sequence). This CDR3 is 13 amino acids long. V lost 10 bases and J 5 bases, leaving 18 bases between the germline ends. The CDR3 DNA sequence: TGTGCCACCGCTACCCGGGTCTGGCACGAGCAGTACTTC. Residues: CATATRVWHEQYF.

This clone showed up just once. V usage is TRBV5-8 and J usage is TRBJ2-1, with TRBD2 as a possible D gene (6 bases). CDR1 is SGHTS and CDR2 is YDEGEE in the germline V gene. V shed 3 bases and J shed 8 bases, with 18 bases lying between them. The CDR3 loop spans 15 amino acids. For the CDR3, the DNA is TGTGCCAGCAGCTCTTCGGGAGCCCTCAGGGATGAGCAGTTCTTC. Translation gives CASSSSGALRDEQFF.

This clone was picked up one time. The chain joins TRBV6-5 to TRBJ1-5; no clear D gene. CDR1 and CDR2 (germline): MNHEY, SVGAGI. The CDR3 spans 13 residues. Trimming shortened V by 7 bases and J by 6 bases, and 13 bases separated the two germline ends. The chain's CDR3 is CASTARSLQPQHF. The CDR3 bases are TGTGCCAGCACAGCCAGAAGCCTTCAGCCCCAGCATTTT.

The chain combines TRBV7-9 with TRBJ2-7; possible D gene TRBD2, 5 bases. The CDR3 consists of 13 residues. The germline V and J ends were trimmed by 7 bases and 1 base, with 11 bases remaining between them. Germline loops: CDR1 SEHNR, CDR2 FQNEAQ (reference sequence). CDR3 sequence reads: CASTTGNSYEQYF. For the CDR3, the DNA is TGTGCCAGCACCACGGGGAATTCCTACGAGCAGTACTTC.

The chain links TRBV5-4 to TRBJ2-3; D may be TRBD1 or TRBD2 (5 bases each). CDR1 is SGHNT and CDR2 is YYREEE in the germline V gene (reference sequence). Trimming took off 0 bases at V and 5 bases at J, with 7 bases between the two ends. The CDR3 covers 13 residues. CDR3 in DNA: TGTGCCAGCAGCTTGGGGGGGTTAGATACGCAGTATTTT. As protein: CASSLGGLDTQYF.

On this clone itself: Other DNA sequences in the sample encode the same CDR3. The genes are TRBV6-5 and TRBJ2-2; 16 positions agree with TRBD2. This CDR3 region has 15 residues. The germline gives CDR1 MNHEY, CDR2 SVGAGI. Unmatched junction bases numbered 6, after V lost 9 bases and J lost 8 bases. The CDR3 DNA sequence: TGTGCCAGAGGGGGACTAGCGGGAGGGTGGGGGGAGCTGTTTTTT. Translated, it gives CARGGLAGGWGELFF.

This clone was seen more than once but under ten times. This chain joins TRBV25-1 and TRBJ2-2; the D is unclear. V was shortened by 3 bases and J by 0 bases, with 11 bases between the two germline ends. CDR3 length equals 16 residues. Germline CDR1 and CDR2: MGHDK and SYGVNS. The CDR3 loop reads CASSDQDGTNTGELFF. In nucleotides, the CDR3 is TGTGCCAGCAGTGATCAAGACGGAACGAACACCGGGGAGCTGTTTTTT.

This rearrangement joins TRBV11-2 to TRBJ2-1, with 11 bases fitting TRBD2. The junction had 6 bases not matched to a gene; V was cut back by 4 bases and J by 4 bases. The CDR3 has 16 amino acids. Germline-derived CDR1 and CDR2 are SGHAT and FQNNGV. The CDR3 is CASSWGTSGVYNEQFF. CDR3 sequence (DNA): TGTGCCAGCAGCTGGGGGACTAGCGGCGTATACAATGAGCAGTTCTTC.

The CDR3 nucleotides are TGTGCCAGCAGTTCAGGCACTTCCTACGAGCAGTACTTC. The encoded protein is CASSSGTSYEQYF. V and J are TRBV28 and TRBJ2-7, with D uncertain. Looked up from germline, CDR1 is MDHEN and CDR2 is SYDVKM. This CDR3 has 13 amino acids. Trimming cost V 4 bases and J 1 base, with 8 bases left between them.

CDR3 in amino acids: CASSTEYNSPLHF. The CDR3 DNA reads TGTGCCAGTAGCACGGAATATAATTCACCCCTCCACTTT. This chain uses TRBV19 with TRBJ1-6; D call uncertain. The CDR3 is made up of 13 amino acids. Germline CDR1 LNHDA, CDR2 SQIVND (reference sequence). Trimming removed 6 bases from V and 4 bases from J, with 7 bases in between.

The rearrangement links TRBV20-1 to TRBJ1-5; perhaps TRBD1 as D (5 bases). The length of the CDR3 is 13 residues. V was trimmed by 3 bases and J by 4 bases, leaving 10 bases between them. Per the germline V gene, CDR1 is DFQATT and CDR2 is SNEGSKA (reference sequence). In DNA form, the CDR3 reads TGCAGTGCTAGTCGGCAGGGTAATCAGCCCCAGCATTTT. This translates into CSASRQGNQPQHF.